These 31 T cell receptor beta chains share one sample of origin, sequenced in a study of beta chain features in type 1 diabetes. Reverse transcribing all isolated RNA meant expressed TCRB transcripts were sequenced. Generated by immunoSEQ multiplex PCR, the TCRdb table keeps only in-frame clones and is missing some. The table shows about 240,000 clones, with 27% occurring only once. The sample comprised central memory CD4+ T cells from blood. The receptor source for this set is a man younger than 45 in good health.

The chain employs TRBV1 and TRBJ2-7; the table gives TRBD2 as D, unverified against the DNA. TRBV1 is classified as a pseudogene. The CDR3 consists of 15 residues. The CDR3 bases are TGCACCAGCAGCCAAAGCGCCGTCCCACCCTACGAGCAGTACTTC. Translated: CTSSQSAVPPYEQYF.

The chain has TRBV10-1 and TRBJ2-7; no definite D call. Germline V gene lookup returns CDR1 WNHNN and CDR2 SYGVQD (reference sequence). The CDR3 is made up of 16 amino acids. Trimming stripped 0 bases from V and 5 bases from J, with 17 bases between. CDR3 region: CASSESKGGSRNEQYF. The CDR3, as DNA: TGCGCCAGCAGTGAGTCGAAGGGCGGCTCCCGGAACGAGCAGTACTTC.

For this clone: Other DNA sequences of this sample code for an identical CDR3. The chain carries TRBV9 and TRBJ2-2; D is ambiguous. Germline CDR1 and CDR2: SGDLS and YYNGEE. Trimming took off 0 bases at V and 5 bases at J, with 20 bases between the two ends. The CDR3 is made up of 18 amino acids. The CDR3 region has the DNA TGTGCCAGCAGCGTAGGGGAAGGGTCCTTTCTTGGGACCGGGGAGCTGTTTTTT. It codes for CASSVGEGSFLGTGELFF. Looking up the rest from reference TRBV9 and TRBJ2-2 gives the full variable domain: DSGVTQTPKHLITATGQRVTLRCSPRSGDLSVYWYQQSLDQGLQFLIQYYNGEERAKGNILERFSAQQFPDLHSELNLSSLELGDSALYFCASSVGEGSFLGTGELFFGEGSRLTVL.

J is TRBJ2-3 and V is TRBV30, with 7 bases aligning to TRBD1. The CDR3 covers 19 residues. Germline V gene sequence: CDR1 GTSNPN, CDR2 SVGIG (reference sequence). The CDR3 DNA reads TGTGCTCTAGACTCCGGGACAGTATCTACTACTTCTCGGGGAAGGACGCAGTATTTT. Amino acids: CALDSGTVSTTSRGRTQYF.

This clone was seen just once. CDR3 nucleotide sequence: TGTGCCAGCAGCCCTCAGACAGGGAATCAGCCCCAGCATTTT. This codes for CASSPQTGNQPQHF. The chain joins TRBV7-8 to TRBJ1-5; 7 bases map to TRBD1. Germline V CDR1 and CDR2: SGHVS, FQNEAQ. The CDR3 consists of 14 residues. Unmatched junction bases numbered 5, after V lost 5 bases and J lost 4 bases.

The rearrangement links TRBV30 to TRBJ1-2, with D perhaps matching TRBD1 (5 bases). V was cut by 0 bases and J by 2 bases, with 7 bases left in between. This CDR3 is built from 13 residues. CDR1 and CDR2 (germline): GTSNPN, SVGIG (reference sequence). The CDR3 spells CAWSVQDNYGYTF. The DNA for the CDR3 is TGTGCCTGGAGTGTACAGGACAACTATGGCTACACCTTC. Supplemented by reference TRBV30 and TRBJ1-2, the full variable domain reads SQTIHQWPATLVQPVGSPLSLECTVEGTSNPNLYWYRQAAGRGLQLLFYSVGIGQISSEVPQNLSASRPQDRQFILSSKKLLLSDSGFYLCAWSVQDNYGYTFGSGTRLTVV.

The chain carries TRBV19 and TRBJ2-1; 9 nucleotides match TRBD2. The J segment lost 4 bases and the V segment lost 5 bases, leaving 18 bases of the junction unmatched. Germline V gene sequence: CDR1 LNHDA, CDR2 SQIVND (reference sequence). The CDR3 contains 19 residues. CDR3 sequence (DNA): TGTGCCAGTAGTTATTCAGCGGGGTCTAGCGGGGAGATATACAATGAGCAGTTCTTC. Translating gives CASSYSAGSSGEIYNEQFF.

To note about this clone: The sample contains more than one DNA sequence encoding this CDR3. The chain is built from TRBV2 and TRBJ2-1; 9 bases align to TRBD2. Germline-derived CDR1 and CDR2 are SNHLY and FYNNEI. J gave up 0 bases and V 6 bases, and 3 bases lay outside the gene matches. This CDR3 contains 15 residues. CDR3 protein: CASSLTSGSYNEQFF. The CDR3 region has the DNA TGTGCCAGCAGCCTGACTAGCGGCTCCTACAATGAGCAGTTCTTC.

This clone was found once. The CDR3 spells CASSVGLAGHNEQFF. The CDR3 DNA is TGTGCCAGCAGCGTGGGACTAGCGGGCCACAATGAGCAGTTCTTC. J is TRBJ2-1 and V is TRBV7-6; 12 bases are shared with TRBD2. Germline trimming cut 5 bases from V and 5 bases from J; bases unmatched to any gene: 4. This CDR3 has 15 residues. Germline CDR1 is SGHVS and CDR2 is FNYEAQ.

The V gene is TRBV6-5, the J gene TRBJ2-2; the D gene is possibly TRBD2 (7 bases). The CDR3 is 14 amino acids. Trimming took off 5 bases at V and 7 bases at J, with 14 bases between the two ends. Germline assignment: CDR1 MNHEY and CDR2 SVGAGI. CDR3 sequence (DNA): TGTGCCAGCAGTAGGGGGGGCAGTAACGGGGAGCTGTTTTTT. Encoded protein: CASSRGGSNGELFF.

This clone has a handful of counts. The chain joins TRBV7-2 to TRBJ1-2; unclear D gene. The CDR3 is made up of 14 amino acids. V was shortened by 2 bases and J by 1 base, with 8 bases between the two germline ends. Germline V gene lookup returns CDR1 SGHTA and CDR2 FQGNSA. CDR3 nucleotides: TGTGCCAGCAGCTTAATTGGGTTTAACTATGGCTACACCTTC. Encoded protein: CASSLIGFNYGYTF.

This CDR3 is CASSSVGYEQYF. The DNA of the CDR3 is TGTGCCAGCAGTTCCGTAGGCTACGAGCAGTACTTC. The V call is TRBV5-5, the J call TRBJ2-7; D is unclear. V lost 5 bases and J lost 3, with 9 bases in between. CDR1 and CDR2 from the germline V gene are SGHKS and YYEKEE (reference sequence). The CDR3 runs to 12 residues.

This clone has ten or more counts. The chain recombines TRBV5-6 with TRBJ2-3, with D tentatively TRBD1 (6 bases). There are 15 residues in the CDR3. CDR1 and CDR2 (germline): SGHDT, YYEEEE. V lost 2 bases, J lost 2 bases, and 12 bases lay in between. CDR3 nucleotides: TGTGCCAGCAGCTTTCTGACAGGCTCCACAGATACGCAGTATTTT. This translates into CASSFLTGSTDTQYF. Based on the CDR3 plus reference TRBV5-6 and TRBJ2-3, the full variable domain is DAGVTQSPTHLIKTRGQQVTLRCSPKSGHDTVSWYQQALGQGPQFIFQYYEEEERQRGNFPDRFSGHQFPNYSSELNVNALLLGDSALYLCASSFLTGSTDTQYFGPGTRLTVL.

The rearrangement joins TRBV16 to TRBJ2-2; D remains unclear. The CDR3 is made up of 14 amino acids. Per germline, CDR1 KGHSY and CDR2 FQNENV. The V gene lost 0 bases and the J gene lost 4 bases, with 6 bases spanning the gap. In nucleotides, the CDR3 is TGTGCCAGCAGCCAATCTGGTATCACCGGGGAGCTGTTTTTT. It yields the protein CASSQSGITGELFF. The variable domain in full, with the rest retrieved from reference TRBV16 and TRBJ2-2, is GEEVAQTPKHLVRGEGQKAKLYCAPIKGHSYVFWYQQVLKNEFKFLISFQNENVFDETGMPKERFSAKCLPNSPCSLEIQATKLEDSAVYFCASSQSGITGELFFGEGSRLTVL.

V gene TRBV5-4 combines with J gene TRBJ1-2; D is unclear. CDR3 length: 12 residues. Germline lookup yields CDR1 SGHNT and CDR2 YYREEE (reference sequence). V shed 7 bases and J shed 2 bases, with 9 bases lying between them. Here the CDR3 DNA reads TGTGCCAGCGGTGAGGTGAACTATGGCTACACCTTC. This translates into CASGEVNYGYTF.

The chain employs TRBV2 and TRBJ2-2; unclear D gene. The CDR3 sequence is 14 residues long. Between the trimmed V and J ends, which lost 5 bases and 1 base, there was a span of 8 bases. Germline V gives CDR1 SNHLY, CDR2 FYNNEI. CDR3 DNA sequence: TGTGCCAGCAGTAGAAGACAGAACACCGGGGAGCTGTTTTTT. This translates into CASSRRQNTGELFF.

This clone appeared many times. The V and J genes are TRBV7-9 and TRBJ1-5, with D unresolved. The V and J ends lost 8 bases and 5 bases respectively, with 10 bases between them. Germline V CDR1 and CDR2: SEHNR, FQNEAQ (reference sequence). The CDR3 covers 12 residues. The CDR3 DNA reads as TGTGCCAGCGCCCGGGAGGATCAGCCCCAGCATTTT. Encoded protein: CASAREDQPQHF.

This clone was picked up a small number of times. The chain is built from TRBV7-2 and TRBJ2-5; D is unresolved. The ends were cut back, 3 bases at V and 4 bases at J, with 18 bases in the middle. This CDR3 comprises 16 residues. The germline V gene encodes CDR1 SGHTA and CDR2 FQGNSA. The CDR3 DNA follows: TGTGCCAGCAGCTTGGGCAGCGCATATCGTGGAGAGACCCAGTACTTC. It yields the protein CASSLGSAYRGETQYF.

This chain connects TRBV7-2 to TRBJ2-3; possibly TRBD2 for D (5 bases). Deletions cut 5 bases from V and 3 bases from J, with 9 bases between. Germline V gene lookup returns CDR1 SGHTA and CDR2 FQGNSA. The CDR3 is 13 amino acids. In DNA, the CDR3 is TGTGCCAGCAGCGCCACTAGAACAGATACGCAGTATTTT. Protein sequence: CASSATRTDTQYF.

This sequence joins TRBV2 and TRBJ2-5; D could derive from TRBD1 or TRBD2 (5 bases each). The germline V and J ends were trimmed by 6 bases and 6 bases, with 11 bases remaining between them. The CDR3 is made up of 12 amino acids. The germline gives CDR1 SNHLY, CDR2 FYNNEI. This chain's CDR3 is CASRPGPKTQYF. The CDR3 nucleotides read TGTGCCAGCAGGCCGGGACCGAAGACCCAGTACTTC.

The V call is TRBV30, the J call TRBJ1-5; D is unclear. With 0 bases removed from V and 7 bases from J, the gap between germline ends came to 10 bases. The CDR3 covers 13 residues. Germline V gene lookup returns CDR1 GTSNPN and CDR2 SVGIG (reference sequence). The CDR3 DNA follows: TGTGCCTGGAGTGTCAGCAGTGAACAGCCCCAGCATTTT. Encoded protein: CAWSVSSEQPQHF. Looking up the rest from reference TRBV30 and TRBJ1-5 gives the full variable domain: SQTIHQWPATLVQPVGSPLSLECTVEGTSNPNLYWYRQAAGRGLQLLFYSVGIGQISSEVPQNLSASRPQDRQFILSSKKLLLSDSGFYLCAWSVSSEQPQHFGDGTRLSIL.

The chain is built from TRBV19 and TRBJ2-7; 10 bases align to TRBD1. Germline V gene data show CDR1 as LNHDA and CDR2 as SQIVND (reference sequence). V gave up 10 bases and J gave up 6 bases; unmatched junction bases: 9. There are 13 residues in the CDR3. The DNA for the CDR3 is TGTGCCACCACCAGGACAGGGGGAGTCGAGCAGTACTTC. Its protein product is CATTRTGGVEQYF.

The chain has TRBV7-2 and TRBJ2-7; D is undetermined. Trimming pared 5 bases from V and 1 base from J, leaving 6 bases between. Germline CDR1 SGHTA, CDR2 FQGNSA. CDR3 length equals 12 residues. The CDR3: CASSPTSYEQYF. The CDR3 nucleotides are TGTGCCAGCAGCCCGACTTCCTACGAGCAGTACTTC.

This sequence joins TRBV27 and TRBJ2-5, with no clear D. In germline, CDR1 is MNHEY, CDR2 SMNVEV (reference sequence). V was trimmed by 2 bases and J by 3 bases, leaving 7 bases between them. CDR3 length equals 13 residues. For the CDR3, the DNA is TGTGCCAGCAGTTTACGGCGTAAAGAGACCCAGTACTTC. Translated, it gives CASSLRRKETQYF.

The V gene is TRBV30, the J gene TRBJ1-2; D is uncertain. Germline V CDR1 and CDR2: GTSNPN, SVGIG (reference sequence). V lost 3 bases and J 1 base, leaving 9 bases between the germline ends. This CDR3 region has 13 residues. DNA for the CDR3: TGTGCCTGGAGCGCCAGGCTTAACTATGGCTACACCTTC. Its translation: CAWSARLNYGYTF.

This clone was counted a few times. The J gene is TRBJ2-7, the V gene TRBV7-2, with a tentative D call TRBD2 (5 bases). V was clipped by 7 bases and J by 0 bases, with 10 bases between them. This CDR3 region has 13 residues. CDR1 is SGHTA and CDR2 is FQGNSA in the germline V gene. CDR3 nucleotide sequence: TGTGCCAGCAAGGAGGAACCCTCCTACGAGCAGTACTTC. Protein sequence: CASKEEPSYEQYF.

This chain connects TRBV7-2 to TRBJ2-7, with 9 bases matching TRBD1. In germline, CDR1 is SGHTA, CDR2 FQGNSA. Trimming at V came to 4 bases and at J to 3 bases, leaving 4 bases not matched to a gene. This CDR3 contains 14 residues. The CDR3 region is CASSSGTGYYEQYF. In DNA form, the CDR3 reads TGTGCCAGCAGCTCCGGGACAGGGTACTACGAGCAGTACTTC.

The chain couples TRBV28 to TRBJ2-2, with 8 nucleotides matching TRBD1. Trimming removed 8 bases from V and 5 bases from J; junction bases left unmatched: 4. The CDR3 extends over 13 amino acids. From germline, CDR1 is MDHEN and CDR2 SYDVKM. CDR3 DNA: TGTGCCAGCTTGGACAGGGCAACCGGGGAGCTGTTTTTT. The encoded protein is CASLDRATGELFF.

The rearrangement joins TRBV28 to TRBJ1-5, with D unclear. Per the germline V gene, CDR1 is MDHEN and CDR2 is SYDVKM. The V end lost 4 bases, the J end lost 7 bases, and 11 bases lay between the germline ends. The CDR3 has 13 amino acids. For the CDR3, the DNA is TGTGCCAGCAGTTCCCCTCCACACCAGCCCCAGCATTTT. Translating it yields CASSSPPHQPQHF.

This clone rates as medium-sized (0.01 to 0.1%). The V and J genes are TRBV7-9 and TRBJ2-1; 12 positions match TRBD2. CDR1 is SEHNR and CDR2 is FQNEAQ in the germline V gene (reference sequence). V dropped 5 bases and J dropped 7; count of bases not matched to a gene: 12. The CDR3 has 17 amino acids. CDR3 sequence reads: CASSRTSGALVKNEQFF. CDR3 nucleotides: TGTGCCAGCAGCCGGACTAGCGGGGCCCTCGTAAAGAATGAGCAGTTCTTC.

This clone was seen a handful of times. The rearrangement joins TRBV7-7 to TRBJ2-3; 10 positions agree with TRBD2. V was pared by 5 bases and J by 1 base, with 6 bases of the junction left unmatched. The CDR3 length is 16 residues. Germline V lookup: CDR1 SSHAT, CDR2 FNYEAQ (reference sequence). The CDR3 nucleotides are TGTGCCAGCAGCCCTACTGGACTAGCGGGCACAGATACGCAGTATTTT. It codes for CASSPTGLAGTDTQYF.